This is a list of T cell receptor beta chains from one sample in a study of blood T cells in healthy people across ages. TCRdb independently ran MiXCR on the 5' RACE reads; one entry per CDR3 protein. The sample contains roughly 800,000 distinct CDR3 sequences, about 62% of which appear only once. Sequencing was performed on blood. The receptor source for this set is a man under 40 in good health. Each CDR3 is given with its conserved first and last residue.

>TRBV9|TRBJ2-1
CASSVEQREGSYNEQFF
>TRBV4-3|TRBJ2-3
CASSQGTSGRVDTQYF
>TRBV7-8|TRBJ1-2
CASLEVLFGGYTF
>TRBV9|TRBJ1-2
CASSPRDSNYGYTF
>TRBV4-3|TRBJ2-3
CASSQGTALTDTQYF
>TRBV7-2|.
CASSAVAASYEQYF
>TRBV5-5|TRBJ2-7
CASSRQAPLSGDSYEQYF
>TRBV4-3|TRBJ2-7
CASSQDWVGAEQYF
>TRBV7-9|TRBJ2-1
CASSATSYEQFF
>TRBV7-2|TRBJ2-5
CASSLRRLAGGRETQYF
>TRBV28|TRBJ2-7
CASSRPGSFYEQYF
>TRBV27|TRBJ2-7
CASRARATGSYEQYF
>TRBV27|TRBJ1-2
CASSSRDRGNYGYTF
>TRBV7-9|TRBJ2-1
CASSLVQSYNEQFF
>TRBV28|TRBJ2-5
CASSQKEVVQETQYF
>TRBV12-3/TRBV12-4|TRBJ1-1
CASSAGGTMNTEAFF
>TRBV29-1|TRBJ2-2
CSVRPTGDPLNTGELFF
>TRBV29-1|TRBJ2-7
CSVVRDNYEQYF
>TRBV29-1|TRBJ2-3
CSVPGQGTYF
>TRBV6-5|TRBJ2-3
CASCTSPLSTDTQYF
>TRBV7-8|TRBJ1-2
CASSPKRVPDPNYGYTF
>TRBV4-3|TRBJ1-4
CASSHGFRVSNEKLFF
>TRBV20-1|TRBJ2-1
CSAYSLVPGSRGDEQFF
>TRBV12-3/TRBV12-4|TRBJ1-2
CASSSSDGQGVGYTF
>TRBV7-2|TRBJ2-5
CASSLVTGVWETQYF
>TRBV7-9|TRBJ2-6
CAHQGPGANVLTF
>TRBV12-3/TRBV12-4|.
CASSSPVGTGTYNEQYF
>TRBV20-1|TRBJ1-4
CSASPNPGGEKLFF